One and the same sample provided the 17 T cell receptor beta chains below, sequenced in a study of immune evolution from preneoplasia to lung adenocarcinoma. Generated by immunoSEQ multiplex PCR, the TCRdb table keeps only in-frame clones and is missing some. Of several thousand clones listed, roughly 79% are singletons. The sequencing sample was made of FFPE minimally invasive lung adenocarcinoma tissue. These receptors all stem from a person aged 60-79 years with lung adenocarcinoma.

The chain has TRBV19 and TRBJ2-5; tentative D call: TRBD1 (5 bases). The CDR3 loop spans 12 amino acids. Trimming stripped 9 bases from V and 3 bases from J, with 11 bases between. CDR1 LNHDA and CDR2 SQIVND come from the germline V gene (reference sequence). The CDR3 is CASGATEETQYF. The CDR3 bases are TGTGCCAGCGGCGCGACAGAAGAGACCCAGTACTTC.

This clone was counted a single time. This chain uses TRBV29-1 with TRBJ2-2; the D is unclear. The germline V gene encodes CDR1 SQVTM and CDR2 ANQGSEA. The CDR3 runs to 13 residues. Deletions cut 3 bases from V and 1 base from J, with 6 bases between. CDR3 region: CSVEAENTGELFF. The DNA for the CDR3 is TGCAGCGTTGAGGCCGAGAACACCGGGGAGCTGTTTTTT.

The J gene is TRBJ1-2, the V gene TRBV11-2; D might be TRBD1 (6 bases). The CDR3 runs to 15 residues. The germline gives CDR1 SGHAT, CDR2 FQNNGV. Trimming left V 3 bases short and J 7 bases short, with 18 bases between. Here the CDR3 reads CASSFARNGGSGYTF. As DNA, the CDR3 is TGTGCCAGCAGCTTCGCACGAAATGGGGGCTCTGGCTACACCTTC.

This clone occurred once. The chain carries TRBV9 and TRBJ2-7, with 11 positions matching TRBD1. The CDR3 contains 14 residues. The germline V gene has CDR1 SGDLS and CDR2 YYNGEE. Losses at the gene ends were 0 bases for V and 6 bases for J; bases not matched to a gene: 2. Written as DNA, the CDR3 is TGTGCCAGCAGCGTAGGGGACAGGGGGATCGAGCAGTACTTC. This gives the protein CASSVGDRGIEQYF.

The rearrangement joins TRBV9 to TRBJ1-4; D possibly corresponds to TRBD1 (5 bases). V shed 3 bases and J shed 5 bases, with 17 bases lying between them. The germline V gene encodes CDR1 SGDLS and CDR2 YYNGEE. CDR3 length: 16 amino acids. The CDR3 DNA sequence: TGTGCCAGCAGCGCTCGGGGAGGGGCCTTCAATGAAAAACTGTTTTTT. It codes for CASSARGGAFNEKLFF.

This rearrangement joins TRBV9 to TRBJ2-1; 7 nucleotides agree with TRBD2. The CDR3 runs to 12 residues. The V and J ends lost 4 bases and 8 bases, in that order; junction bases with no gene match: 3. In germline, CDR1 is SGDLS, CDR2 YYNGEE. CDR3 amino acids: CASSYRGDEQFF. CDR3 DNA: TGTGCCAGCAGCTACCGGGGGGATGAGCAGTTCTTC. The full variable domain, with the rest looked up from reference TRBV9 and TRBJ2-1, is DSGVTQTPKHLITATGQRVTLRCSPRSGDLSVYWYQQSLDQGLQFLIQYYNGEERAKGNILERFSAQQFPDLHSELNLSSLELGDSALYFCASSYRGDEQFFGPGTRLTVL.

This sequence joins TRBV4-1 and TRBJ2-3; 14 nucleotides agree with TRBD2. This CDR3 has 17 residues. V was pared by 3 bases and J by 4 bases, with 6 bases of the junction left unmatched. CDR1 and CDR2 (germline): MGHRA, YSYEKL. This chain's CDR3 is CASSQGTSGSIADTQYF. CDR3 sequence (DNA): TGCGCCAGCAGCCAGGGGACTAGCGGGAGCATAGCAGATACGCAGTATTTT.

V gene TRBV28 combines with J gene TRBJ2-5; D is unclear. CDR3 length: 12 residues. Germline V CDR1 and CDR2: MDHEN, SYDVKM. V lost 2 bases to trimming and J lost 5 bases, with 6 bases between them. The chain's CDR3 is CASSLGQETQYF. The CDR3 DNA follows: TGTGCCAGCAGTTTAGGGCAGGAGACCCAGTACTTC.

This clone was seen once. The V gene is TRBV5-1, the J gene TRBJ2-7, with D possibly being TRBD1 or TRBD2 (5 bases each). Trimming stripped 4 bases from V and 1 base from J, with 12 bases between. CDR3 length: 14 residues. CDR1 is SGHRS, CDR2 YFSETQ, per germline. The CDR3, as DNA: TGCGCCAGCAGCATGGGGGTTACTTCCTACGAGCAGTACTTC. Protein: CASSMGVTSYEQYF.

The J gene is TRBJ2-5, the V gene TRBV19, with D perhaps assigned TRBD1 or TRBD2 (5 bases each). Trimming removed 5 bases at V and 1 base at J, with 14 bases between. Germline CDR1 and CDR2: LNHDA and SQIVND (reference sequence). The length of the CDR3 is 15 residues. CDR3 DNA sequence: TGTGCCAGTAGTCGGGGACGGACTCCCCAAGAGACCCAGTACTTC. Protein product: CASSRGRTPQETQYF.

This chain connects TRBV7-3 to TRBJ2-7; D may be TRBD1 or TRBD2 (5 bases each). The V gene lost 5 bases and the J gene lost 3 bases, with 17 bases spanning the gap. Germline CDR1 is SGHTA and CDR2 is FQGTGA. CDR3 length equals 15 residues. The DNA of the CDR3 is TGTGCCAGCAGCCGGATAGGGGAGAGAGGCTACGAGCAGTACTTC. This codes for CASSRIGERGYEQYF.

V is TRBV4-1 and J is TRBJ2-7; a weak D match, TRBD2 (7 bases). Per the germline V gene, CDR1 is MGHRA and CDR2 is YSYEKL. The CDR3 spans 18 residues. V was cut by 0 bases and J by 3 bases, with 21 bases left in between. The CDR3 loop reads CASSQDRGRARGGYEQYF. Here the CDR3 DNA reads TGCGCCAGCAGCCAAGATAGGGGGAGGGCTAGGGGTGGCTACGAGCAGTACTTC.

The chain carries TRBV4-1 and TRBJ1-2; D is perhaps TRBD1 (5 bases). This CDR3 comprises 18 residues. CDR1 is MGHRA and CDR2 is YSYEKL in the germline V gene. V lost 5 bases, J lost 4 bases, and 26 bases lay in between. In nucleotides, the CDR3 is TGCGCCAGCAGCTCAAGTGGTATGGCAAGGGGCATGACCTATGGCTACACCTTC. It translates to CASSSSGMARGMTYGYTF.

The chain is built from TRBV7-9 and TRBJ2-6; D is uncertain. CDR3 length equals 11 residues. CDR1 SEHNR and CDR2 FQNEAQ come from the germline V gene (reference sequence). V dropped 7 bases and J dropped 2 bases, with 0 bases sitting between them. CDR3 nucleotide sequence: TGTGCCAGCACTGGGGCCAACGTCCTGACTTTC. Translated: CASTGANVLTF.

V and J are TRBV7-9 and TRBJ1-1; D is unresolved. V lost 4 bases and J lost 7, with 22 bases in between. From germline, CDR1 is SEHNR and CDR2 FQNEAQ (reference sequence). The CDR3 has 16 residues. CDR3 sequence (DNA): TGTGCCAGCAGCTCACTCGGCCTCCCGACTATTGGTGAAGCTTTCTTT. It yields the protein CASSSLGLPTIGEAFF.

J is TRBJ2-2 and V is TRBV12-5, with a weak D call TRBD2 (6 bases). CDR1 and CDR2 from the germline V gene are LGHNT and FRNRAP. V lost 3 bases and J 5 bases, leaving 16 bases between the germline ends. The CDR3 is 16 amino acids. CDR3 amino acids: CASGFFPREATGELFF. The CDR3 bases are TGTGCTAGTGGTTTTTTCCCCAGGGAGGCAACCGGGGAGCTGTTTTTT.

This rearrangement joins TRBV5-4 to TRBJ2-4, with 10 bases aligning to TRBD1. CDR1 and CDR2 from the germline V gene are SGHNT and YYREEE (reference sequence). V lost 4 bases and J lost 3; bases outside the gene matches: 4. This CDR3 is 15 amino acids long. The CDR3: CASSGQGVGKNIQYF. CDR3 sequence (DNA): TGTGCCAGCAGCGGACAGGGGGTGGGCAAAAACATTCAGTACTTC.